This T cell receptor beta chain was obtained from a study of vaccination and CD4 T cells after COVID-19. At the level of the study: The cells were exposed to overlapping spike peptides originating from SARS-CoV-2, HCoV-NL63, HCoV-OC43 and HCoV-229E for stimulation. General observations from the study: 304 of 307 vaccine-specific clones from convalescent patients were spike mono-reactive.

The V end lost 6 bases, the J end lost 9 bases, and 12 bases lay between the germline ends. Germline V gene sequence: CDR1 MNHEY, CDR2 SMNVEV (reference sequence). The CDR3 totals 13 residues. Sequencing of DNA taken from cultured CD4+ T cells relied on the Oncomine TCR Beta short-read assay. One entry per CDR3 protein results from TCRdb running MiXCR on the PCR reads. The table lists 13,000 to 15,000 distinct CDR3 sequences, less than 60% of them singletons, with approximately 10% in the top ten. Details on this clonotype: Its specificity is not known.

Treatment: roughly ten-day PBMC culture with coronavirus spike peptide pools or control peptides (ViraFEST assay). Culture of 2 million to 2.5 million PBMCs per well took place with about 9.1 IU/ml IL-2 and roughly 10 ug/ml peptide pools. The gene calls are TRBV27 and TRBJ1-6, with D uncertain. The material sequenced was CD4+ T cells from blood, cultured in vitro. This receptor was obtained from a human donor who had recovered from COVID-19. DNA of the CDR3: TGTGCCAGCAGACAGTCCAGTGGTTCACCCCTCCACTTT. Protein sequence: CASRQSSGSPLHF.